A single sample is the source of the 2 T cell receptor beta chains below, sequenced in a study of PD-L1 blockade in urothelial cancer. TCRdb's copy holds only in-frame clones and misses some; the assay was immunoSEQ multiplex PCR. Among 35,000 to 45,000 clones, over 75% were seen once, and the ten largest hold around 8.3%. The sequencing used PBMCs, collected around atezolizumab (anti-PD-L1) treatment. All receptors derive from a man between 65 and 79 years old with urothelial cancer.

The V call is TRBV28, the J call TRBJ1-5, with D possibly TRBD1 on 5 matching bases. This CDR3 has 13 amino acids. The ends were cut back, 9 bases at V and 9 bases at J, with 18 bases in the middle. Germline CDR1 is MDHEN and CDR2 is SYDVKM. The DNA of the CDR3 is TGTGCCAGTTCCAGGGAAGTGGGCCGGCCCCAGCATTTT. Its translation is CASSREVGRPQHF.

A few counts support this clone. This chain connects TRBV5-4 to TRBJ2-3, with 13 bases identical to TRBD2. Germline V gene sequence: CDR1 SGHNT, CDR2 YYREEE (reference sequence). CDR3 length: 16 amino acids. Germline trimming cut 4 bases from V and 5 bases from J; bases unmatched to any gene: 7. For the CDR3, the DNA is TGTGCCAGCAGCCCTCGGACTAGCGGGAGCCGAGATACGCAGTATTTT. Protein product: CASSPRTSGSRDTQYF.